This is a list of T cell receptor beta chains from one sample in a study of blood T cells in healthy people across ages. TCRdb reanalysed the 5' RACE reads using MiXCR and keeps one entry per CDR3 protein. Of 910,000 or so distinct CDR3 sequences in the sample, about 51% were seen once. Sequences were obtained from blood. These receptors all stem from a woman aged 55-70 years in good health. CDR3s include the opening cysteine and the closing phenylalanine or tryptophan. Fields, in order: D gene, J gene, V gene, clone size, CDR3 DNA, CDR3 protein. D genes are given only for firm matches. Clone size is given for some rows only: seen once, a few or many times, or a class if the clone is expanded.

NA | TRBJ2-7 | TRBV3-1 | few | TGTGCCAGCAGCCACGTACCCCTCGAGCAGTACTTC | CASSHVPLEQYF
NA | TRBJ2-5 | TRBV6-2/TRBV6-3 | few | TGTGCCAGCAGTAGGGGGGGTAGCGGCCGACGGGAGACCCAGTACTTC | CASSRGGSGRRETQYF
NA | TRBJ1-4 | TRBV2 | few | TGTGCCAGCAGTGGCTGGGAAAAACTGTTTTTT | CASSGWEKLFF
TRBD2 | TRBJ2-1 | TRBV11-2 | NA | TGTGCCAGCAGCTTAGGCCCGGGACTAGCGGCCAGTGAGCAGTTCTTC | CASSLGPGLAASEQFF
NA | TRBJ2-3 | TRBV20-1 | NA | TGCAGTGCTAGAGACCCGACAGGACGAGGCACAGATACGCAGTATTTT | CSARDPTGRGTDTQYF
TRBD1 | TRBJ2-1 | TRBV6-5 | NA | TGTGCCAGCAGTTACAGGGGGCTGGGTGAGCAGTTCTTC | CASSYRGLGEQFF
NA | TRBJ2-7 | TRBV12-3/TRBV12-4 | NA | TGTGCCAGCAGCCCGCGGGCAGGCAACTACGAGCAGTACTTC | CASSPRAGNYEQYF
NA | TRBJ2-1 | TRBV12-3/TRBV12-4 | NA | TGTGCCAGCAGTTTTCGGAGTCTGGGTTTAGGCTACAATGAGCAGTTCTTC | CASSFRSLGLGYNEQFF
TRBD2 | TRBJ2-1 | TRBV5-1 | NA | TGCGCCAGCAGCTTATCGGGACTAGCGGATCACAATGAGCAGTTCTTC | CASSLSGLADHNEQFF
TRBD1 | TRBJ2-4 | TRBV27 | NA | TGTGCCAGCAGACTCACAGGGGACCCCTACGGTTGGTACTTC | CASRLTGDPYGWYF
NA | TRBJ2-7 | TRBV10-3 | few | TGTGCCATCTTGCGGGACTACGAGCAGTACTTC | CAILRDYEQYF
NA | TRBJ2-7 | TRBV20-1 | NA | TGCAGTGCTAGGGAGACTTCCTACGAGCAGTACTTC | CSARETSYEQYF
TRBD1 | TRBJ1-1 | TRBV4-3 | NA | TGCGCCAGCAGCCAGGGGGACAGGAACACTGAAGTTTTCTTT | CASSQGDRNTEVFF
NA | TRBJ2-5 | TRBV24-1 | NA | TGTGCCACCAGTGATCCGGGGACCCTCCAAGAGACCCAGTACTTC | CATSDPGTLQETQYF
TRBD2 | TRBJ2-1 | TRBV6-5 | NA | TGTGCCAGCAGCCGACTAGCGTGGGATGAGCAGTTCTTC | CASSRLAWDEQFF
TRBD1 | TRBJ2-7 | TRBV3-1 | NA | TGTGCCAGCAGCCAAGATCTGACAGGGGGCATGTACGAGCAGTACTTC | CASSQDLTGGMYEQYF
NA | TRBJ2-3 | TRBV11-2 | NA | TGTGCCAGCAGCGGATACCAGGGTGGGACAGATACGCAGTATTTT | CASSGYQGGTDTQYF
NA | TRBJ2-7 | TRBV20-1 | NA | TGCAGTGCTAGAGATGAAGAGAGCTCCTACGAGCAGTACTTC | CSARDEESSYEQYF
NA | TRBJ2-7 | TRBV4-2 | NA | TGTGCCAGCAGCCAAGCCCTTACTAGGGGCTACGAGCAGTACTTC | CASSQALTRGYEQYF
TRBD1 | TRBJ2-5 | TRBV5-1 | few | TGCGCCAGCAGTCACACAGGGGTTGAGACCCAGTACTTC | CASSHTGVETQYF
TRBD1 | TRBJ1-1 | TRBV5-1 | once | TGCGCCAGCAGCCCGGGGGACAGAACATTTGAAGCTTTCTTT | CASSPGDRTFEAFF
TRBD2 | TRBJ2-7 | TRBV28 | few | TGTGCCAGCAGTGCCAGGGGAGCGGGAGTCTACGAGCAGTACTTC | CASSARGAGVYEQYF
NA | TRBJ2-1 | TRBV20-1 | few | TGCAGTGCTAGCCCTAGTGTCGAGCAGTTCTTC | CSASPSVEQFF
NA | TRBJ1-1 | TRBV6-1 | NA | TGTGCCAGCAGGTTAGAAATGAACACTGAAGCTTTCTTT | CASRLEMNTEAFF
TRBD1 | TRBJ2-3 | TRBV6-2/TRBV6-3 | NA | TGTGCCAGCAGTTACTCTTCGGGACAGGTTTGGGGCACAGATACGCAGTATTTT | CASSYSSGQVWGTDTQYF
NA | TRBJ2-2 | TRBV3-1 | few | TGTGCCAGCAGACTCTACACCGGGGAGCTGTTTTTT | CASRLYTGELFF